The entry below gives a single T cell receptor (beta chain) sequence along with its context. This entry belongs to a study of technical replicates of blood from a few donors. Clones were sequenced by immunoSEQ multiplex PCR, and TCRdb holds only the in-frame ones, with some missing. The sample lists about 12,000 clones, roughly 94% seen once, with more than 5.5% in the top ten. The CDR3 runs 12 residues. The V gene's germline CDR1 is SGHAT and CDR2 FQNNGV. The V and J ends lost 4 bases and 1 base respectively, with 4 bases between them. Sequenced sample: PBMCs. The rearrangement joins TRBV11-2 to TRBJ2-5, with D unclear. The sequence derives from a human donor in good health. CDR3 nucleotide sequence: TGTGCCAGCAGCTCCGTCCAAGAGACCCAGTACTTC. Amino acid sequence: CASSSVQETQYF.